This TCR beta chain was observed in a study of blood T cell repertoires in COVID-19. Germline trimming cut 5 bases from V and 3 bases from J; bases unmatched to any gene: 8. CDR3 length equals 17 residues. The germline V gene has CDR1 LNHDA and CDR2 SQIVND (reference sequence). The table came from immunoSEQ multiplex PCR; TCRdb's copy has only in-frame clones and leaves some out. The table records about 260,000 clones, more than 75% of them present only once. Sequenced material: peripheral blood. This receptor was identified in a man aged 35 to 55 who had recovered from COVID-19. The gene calls are TRBV19 and TRBJ2-3, with TRBD2 matching over 13 bases. CDR3 sequence reads: CASSLGLAGYGTDTQYF. The CDR3 nucleotides read TGTGCCAGTAGTTTGGGACTAGCGGGGTACGGAACAGATACGCAGTATTTT.